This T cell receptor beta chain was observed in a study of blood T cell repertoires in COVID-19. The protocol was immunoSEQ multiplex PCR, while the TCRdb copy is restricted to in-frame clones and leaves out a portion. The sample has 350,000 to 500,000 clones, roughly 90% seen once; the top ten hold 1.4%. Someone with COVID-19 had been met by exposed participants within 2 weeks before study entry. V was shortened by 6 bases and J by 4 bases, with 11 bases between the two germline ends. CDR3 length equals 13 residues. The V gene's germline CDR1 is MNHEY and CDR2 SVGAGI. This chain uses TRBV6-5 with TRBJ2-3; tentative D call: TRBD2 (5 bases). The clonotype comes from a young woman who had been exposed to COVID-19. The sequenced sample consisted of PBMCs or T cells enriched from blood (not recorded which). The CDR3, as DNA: TGTGCCAGCAGGCGGGCGGACGCAGATACGCAGTATTTT. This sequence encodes CASRRADADTQYF.